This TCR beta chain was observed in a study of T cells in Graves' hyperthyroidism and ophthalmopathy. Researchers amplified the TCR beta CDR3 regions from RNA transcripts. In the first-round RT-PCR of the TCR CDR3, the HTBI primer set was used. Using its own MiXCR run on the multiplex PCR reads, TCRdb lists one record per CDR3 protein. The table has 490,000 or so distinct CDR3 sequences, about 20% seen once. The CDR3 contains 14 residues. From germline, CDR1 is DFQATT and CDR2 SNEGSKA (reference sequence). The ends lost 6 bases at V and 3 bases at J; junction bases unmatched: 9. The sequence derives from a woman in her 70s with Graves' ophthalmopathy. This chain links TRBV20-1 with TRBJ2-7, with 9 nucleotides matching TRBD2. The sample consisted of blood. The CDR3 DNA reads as TGCAGTGCGTTAGCGGGAGTTGCCCACTACGAGCAGTACTTC. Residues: CSALAGVAHYEQYF.